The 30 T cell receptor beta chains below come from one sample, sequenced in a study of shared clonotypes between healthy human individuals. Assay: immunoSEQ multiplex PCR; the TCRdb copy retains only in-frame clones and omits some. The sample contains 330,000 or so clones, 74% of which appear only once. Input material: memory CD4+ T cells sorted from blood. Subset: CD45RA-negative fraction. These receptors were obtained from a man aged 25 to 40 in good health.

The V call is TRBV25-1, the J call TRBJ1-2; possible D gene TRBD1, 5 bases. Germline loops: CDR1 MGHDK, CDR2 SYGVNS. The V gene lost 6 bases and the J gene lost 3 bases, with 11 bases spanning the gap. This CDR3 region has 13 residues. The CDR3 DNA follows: TGTGCCAGCAGGAGGGGCAGCGACTATGGCTACACCTTC. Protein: CASRRGSDYGYTF.

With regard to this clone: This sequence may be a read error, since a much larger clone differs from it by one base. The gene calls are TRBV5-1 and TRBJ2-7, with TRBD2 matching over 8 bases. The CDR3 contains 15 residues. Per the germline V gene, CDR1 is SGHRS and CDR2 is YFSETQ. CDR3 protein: CASSSLSGTSYERYF. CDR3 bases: TGCGCCAGCAGCTCACTTAGCGGGACATCCTACGAGCGGTACTTC.

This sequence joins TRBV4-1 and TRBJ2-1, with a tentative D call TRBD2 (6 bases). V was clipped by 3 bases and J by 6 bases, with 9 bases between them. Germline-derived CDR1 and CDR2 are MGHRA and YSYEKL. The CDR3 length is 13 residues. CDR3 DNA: TGCGCCAGCAGCCAGTTAGCGGTCAATGAGCAGTTCTTC. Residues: CASSQLAVNEQFF.

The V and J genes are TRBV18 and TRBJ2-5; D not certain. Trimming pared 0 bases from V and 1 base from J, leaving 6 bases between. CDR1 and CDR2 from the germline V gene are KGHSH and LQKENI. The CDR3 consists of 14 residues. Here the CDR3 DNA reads TGTGCCAGCTCACCACCGACTGTCCAAGAGACCCAGTACTTC. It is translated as CASSPPTVQETQYF.

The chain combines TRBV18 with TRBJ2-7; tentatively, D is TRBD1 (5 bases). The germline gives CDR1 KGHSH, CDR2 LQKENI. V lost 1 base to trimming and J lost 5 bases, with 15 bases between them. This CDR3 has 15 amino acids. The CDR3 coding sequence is TGTGCCAGCTCACCACATTCCAGGGCGATTGACGAGCAGTACTTC. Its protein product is CASSPHSRAIDEQYF. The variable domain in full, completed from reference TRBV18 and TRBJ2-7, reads NAGVMQNPRHLVRRRGQEARLRCSPMKGHSHVYWYRQLPEEGLKFMVYLQKENIIDESGMPKERFSAEFPKEGPSILRIQQVVRGDSAAYFCASSPHSRAIDEQYFGPGTRLTVT.

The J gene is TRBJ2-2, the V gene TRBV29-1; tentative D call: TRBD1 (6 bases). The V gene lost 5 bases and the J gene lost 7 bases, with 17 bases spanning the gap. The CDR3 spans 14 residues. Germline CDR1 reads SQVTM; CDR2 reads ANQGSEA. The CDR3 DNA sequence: TGCAGCGTTCATTACAGGGTGGGTGGCGGGGAGCTGTTTTTT. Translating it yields CSVHYRVGGGELFF.

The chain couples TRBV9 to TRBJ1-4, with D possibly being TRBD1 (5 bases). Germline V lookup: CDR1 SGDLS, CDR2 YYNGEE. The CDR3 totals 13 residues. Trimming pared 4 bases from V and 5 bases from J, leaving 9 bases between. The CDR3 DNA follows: TGTGCCAGCAGCCCGGGGGTGAATGAAAAACTGTTTTTT. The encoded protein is CASSPGVNEKLFF.

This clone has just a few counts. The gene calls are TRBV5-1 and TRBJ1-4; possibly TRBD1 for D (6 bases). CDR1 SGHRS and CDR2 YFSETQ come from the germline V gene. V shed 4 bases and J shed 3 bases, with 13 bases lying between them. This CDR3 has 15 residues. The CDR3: CASSPTGSANEKLFF. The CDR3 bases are TGCGCCAGCAGCCCGACAGGTTCAGCTAATGAAAAACTGTTTTTT.

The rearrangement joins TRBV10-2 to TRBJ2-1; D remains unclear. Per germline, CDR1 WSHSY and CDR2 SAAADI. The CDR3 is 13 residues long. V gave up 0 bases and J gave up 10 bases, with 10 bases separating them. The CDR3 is CASSESTRDEQFF. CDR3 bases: TGCGCCAGCAGTGAGTCGACGCGAGACGAGCAGTTCTTC.

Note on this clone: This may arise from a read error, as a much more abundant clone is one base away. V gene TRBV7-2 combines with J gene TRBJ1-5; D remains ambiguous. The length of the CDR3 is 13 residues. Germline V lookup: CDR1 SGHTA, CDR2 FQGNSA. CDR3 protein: CASSLMGNRPQHF. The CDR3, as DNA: TGTGCCAGCAGCTTAATGGGAAATCGGCCCCAGCATTTT. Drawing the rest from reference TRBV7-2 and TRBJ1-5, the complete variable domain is GAGVSQSPSNKVTEKGKDVELRCDPISGHTALYWYRQSLGQGLEFLIYFQGNSAPDKSGLPSDRFSAERTGGSVSTLTIQRTQQEDSAVYLCASSLMGNRPQHFGDGTRLSIL.

CDR3 bases: TGTGCCAGCTCACCCGGTTCTGCTGAAGCTTTCTTT. Translation gives CASSPGSAEAFF. The chain carries TRBV18 and TRBJ1-1; D remains ambiguous. The V end was cut by 3 bases, the J end by 6 bases, with 8 bases between. Germline V CDR1 and CDR2: KGHSH, LQKENI. The CDR3 consists of 12 residues.

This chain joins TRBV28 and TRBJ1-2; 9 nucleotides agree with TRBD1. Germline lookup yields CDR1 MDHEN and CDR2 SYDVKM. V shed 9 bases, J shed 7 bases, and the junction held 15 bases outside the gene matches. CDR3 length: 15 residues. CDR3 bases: TGTGCCAGTAAAAAAAACAGGGGGCGCTTGGGTGGCTACACCTTC. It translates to CASKKNRGRLGGYTF.

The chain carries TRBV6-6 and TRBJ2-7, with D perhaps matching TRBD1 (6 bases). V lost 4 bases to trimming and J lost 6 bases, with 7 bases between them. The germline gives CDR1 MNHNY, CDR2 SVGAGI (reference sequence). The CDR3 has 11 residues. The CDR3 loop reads CASSSGVEQYF. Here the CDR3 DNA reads TGTGCCAGCAGTTCAGGGGTCGAGCAGTACTTC.

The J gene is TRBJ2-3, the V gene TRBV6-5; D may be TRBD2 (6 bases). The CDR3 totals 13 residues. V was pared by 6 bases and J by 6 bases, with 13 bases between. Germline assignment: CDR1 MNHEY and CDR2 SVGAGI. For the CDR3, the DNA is TGTGCCAGCAGGGAGGGCAGCCGGGATACGCAGTATTTT. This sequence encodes CASREGSRDTQYF.

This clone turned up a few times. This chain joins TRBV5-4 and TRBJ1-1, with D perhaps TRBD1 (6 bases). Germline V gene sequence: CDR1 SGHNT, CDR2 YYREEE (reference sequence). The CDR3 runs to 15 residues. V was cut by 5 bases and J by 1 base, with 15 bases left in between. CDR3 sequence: CASSYGQSRNTEAFF. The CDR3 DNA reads TGTGCCAGCAGTTATGGACAGAGTCGGAACACTGAAGCTTTCTTT.

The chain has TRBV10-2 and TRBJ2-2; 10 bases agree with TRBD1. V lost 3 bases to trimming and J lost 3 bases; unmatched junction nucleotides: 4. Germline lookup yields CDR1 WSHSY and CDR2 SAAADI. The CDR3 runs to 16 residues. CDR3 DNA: TGCGCCAGCAGTGATAGGGACAGGGGTTACACCGGGGAGCTGTTTTTT. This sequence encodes CASSDRDRGYTGELFF.

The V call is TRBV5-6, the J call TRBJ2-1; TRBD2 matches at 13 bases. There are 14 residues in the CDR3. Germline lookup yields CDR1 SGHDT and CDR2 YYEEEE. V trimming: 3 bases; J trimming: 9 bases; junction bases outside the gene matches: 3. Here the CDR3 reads CASSWTSGRGEQFF. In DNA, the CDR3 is TGTGCCAGCAGCTGGACTAGCGGGAGAGGTGAGCAGTTCTTC.

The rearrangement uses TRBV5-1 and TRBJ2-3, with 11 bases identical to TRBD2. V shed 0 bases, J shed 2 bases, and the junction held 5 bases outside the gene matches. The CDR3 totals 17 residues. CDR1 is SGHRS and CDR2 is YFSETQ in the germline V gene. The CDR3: CASSLGTSGSYTDTQYF. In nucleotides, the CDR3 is TGCGCCAGCAGCTTGGGGACTAGCGGGTCTTACACAGATACGCAGTATTTT. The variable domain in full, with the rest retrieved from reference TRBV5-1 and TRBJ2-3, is KAGVTQTPRYLIKTRGQQVTLSCSPISGHRSVSWYQQTPGQGLQFLFEYFSETQRNKGNFPGRFSGRQFSNSRSEMNVSTLELGDSALYLCASSLGTSGSYTDTQYFGPGTRLTVL.

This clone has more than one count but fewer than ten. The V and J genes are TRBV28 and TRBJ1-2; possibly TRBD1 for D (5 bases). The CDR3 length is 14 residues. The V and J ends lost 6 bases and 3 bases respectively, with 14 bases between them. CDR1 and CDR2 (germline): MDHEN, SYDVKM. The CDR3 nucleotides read TGTGCCAGCAGAGCTCCGGGGCCGTACTATGGCTACACCTTC. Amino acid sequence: CASRAPGPYYGYTF.

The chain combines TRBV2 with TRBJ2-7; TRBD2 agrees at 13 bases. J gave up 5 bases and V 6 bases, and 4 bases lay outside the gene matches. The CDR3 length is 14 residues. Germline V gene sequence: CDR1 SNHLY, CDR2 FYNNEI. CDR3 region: CASSRTSGSNEQYF. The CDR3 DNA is TGTGCCAGCAGCCGGACTAGCGGGAGCAACGAGCAGTACTTC.

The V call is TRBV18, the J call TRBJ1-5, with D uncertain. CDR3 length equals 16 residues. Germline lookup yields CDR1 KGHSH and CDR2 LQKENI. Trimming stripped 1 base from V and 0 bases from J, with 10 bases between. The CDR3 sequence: CASSPLPHRSNQPQHF. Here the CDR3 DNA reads TGTGCCAGCTCACCACTTCCTCACCGTAGCAATCAGCCCCAGCATTTT.

In DNA form, the CDR3 reads TGTGCCAGCAGCTTAACTAGCCTAGGGAGGGAGACCCAGTACTTC. Residues: CASSLTSLGRETQYF. The chain has TRBV7-6 and TRBJ2-5, with a tentative D call TRBD2 (6 bases). The CDR3 has 15 amino acids. Trimming left V 2 bases short and J 5 bases short, with 15 bases between. Germline assignment: CDR1 SGHVS and CDR2 FNYEAQ. Full variable domain (outside the CDR3, taken from reference TRBV7-6 and TRBJ2-5): GAGVSQSPRYKVTKRGQDVALRCDPISGHVSLYWYRQALGQGPEFLTYFNYEAQQDKSGLPNDRFSAERPEGSISTLTIQRTEQRDSAMYRCASSLTSLGRETQYFGPGTRLLVL.

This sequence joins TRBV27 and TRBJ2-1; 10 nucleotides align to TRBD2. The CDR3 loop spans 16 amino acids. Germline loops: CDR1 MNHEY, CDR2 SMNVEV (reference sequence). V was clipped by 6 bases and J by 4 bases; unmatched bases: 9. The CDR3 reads CASSLASGGWYNEQFF. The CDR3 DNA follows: TGTGCCAGCAGCCTGGCTAGCGGGGGATGGTACAATGAGCAGTTCTTC.

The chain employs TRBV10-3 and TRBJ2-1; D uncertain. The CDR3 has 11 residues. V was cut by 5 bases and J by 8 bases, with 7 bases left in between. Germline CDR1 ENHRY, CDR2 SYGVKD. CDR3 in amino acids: CAISRADEQFF. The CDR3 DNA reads TGTGCCATCAGTAGAGCCGATGAGCAGTTCTTC.

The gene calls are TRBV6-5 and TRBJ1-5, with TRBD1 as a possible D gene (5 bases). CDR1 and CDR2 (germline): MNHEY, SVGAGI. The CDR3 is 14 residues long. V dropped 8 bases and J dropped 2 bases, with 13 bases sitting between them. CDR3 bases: TGTGCCAGCCGCAGGGTGGGGGGCAATCAGCCCCAGCATTTT. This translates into CASRRVGGNQPQHF.

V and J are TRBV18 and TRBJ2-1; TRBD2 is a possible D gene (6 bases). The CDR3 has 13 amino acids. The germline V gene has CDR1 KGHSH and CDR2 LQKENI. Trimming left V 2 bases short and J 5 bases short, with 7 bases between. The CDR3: CASSPGGNNEQFF. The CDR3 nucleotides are TGTGCCAGCTCACCAGGCGGGAACAATGAGCAGTTCTTC.

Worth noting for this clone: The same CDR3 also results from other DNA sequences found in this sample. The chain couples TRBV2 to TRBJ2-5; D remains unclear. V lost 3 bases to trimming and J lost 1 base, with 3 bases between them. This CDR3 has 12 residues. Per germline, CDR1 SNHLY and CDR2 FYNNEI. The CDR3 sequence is CASSDSQETQYF. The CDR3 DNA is TGTGCCAGCAGTGACTCCCAAGAGACCCAGTACTTC.

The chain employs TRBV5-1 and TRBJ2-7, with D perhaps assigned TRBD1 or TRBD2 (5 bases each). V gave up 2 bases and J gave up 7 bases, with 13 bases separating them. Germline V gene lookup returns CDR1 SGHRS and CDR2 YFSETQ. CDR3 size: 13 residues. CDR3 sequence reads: CASSFEGLGEQYF. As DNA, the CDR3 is TGCGCCAGCAGCTTCGAGGGGCTTGGAGAGCAGTACTTC. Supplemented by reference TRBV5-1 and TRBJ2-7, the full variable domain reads KAGVTQTPRYLIKTRGQQVTLSCSPISGHRSVSWYQQTPGQGLQFLFEYFSETQRNKGNFPGRFSGRQFSNSRSEMNVSTLELGDSALYLCASSFEGLGEQYFGPGTRLTVT.

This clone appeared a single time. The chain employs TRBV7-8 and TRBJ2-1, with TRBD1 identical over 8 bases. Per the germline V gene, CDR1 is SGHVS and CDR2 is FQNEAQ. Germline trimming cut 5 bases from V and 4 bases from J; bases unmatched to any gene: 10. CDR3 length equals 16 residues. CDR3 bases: TGTGCCAGCAGCGTTTCAGGGGGCAGGGGGTACAATGAGCAGTTCTTC. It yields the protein CASSVSGGRGYNEQFF.

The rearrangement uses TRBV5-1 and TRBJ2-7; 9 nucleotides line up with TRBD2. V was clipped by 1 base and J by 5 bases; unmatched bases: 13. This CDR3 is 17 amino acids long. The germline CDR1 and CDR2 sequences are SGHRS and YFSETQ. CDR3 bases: TGCGCCAGCAGCTTGAGGACTAGCGTTCGATCTATCCACGAGCAGTACTTC. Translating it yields CASSLRTSVRSIHEQYF.